This T cell receptor (beta chain) was sequenced in a study of Ad26.COV2.S vaccination and SARS-CoV-2 variants. Profiled with immunoSEQ multiplex PCR; TCRdb holds only in-frame clones, not every one. The sample holds some 250,000 clones, around nine tenths seen once. Sample treatment: approximately 18 received Ad26.COV2.S at low or high dose, single or two shots; 5 received placebo; per-sample allocation not given. All samples were drawn on day 63, counting from the first vaccine or placebo injection. CDR1 and CDR2 from the germline V gene are MDHEN and SYDVKM. The CDR3 is 15 amino acids. V was pared by 4 bases and J by 7 bases, with 8 bases of the junction left unmatched.

The J gene is TRBJ1-2, the V gene TRBV28, with 11 bases aligning to TRBD1. The TCR originated in a person between 18 and 60 years old who received the Ad26.COV2.S COVID-19 vaccine or a placebo. This sample comprised peripheral blood, obtained in a trial of Ad26.COV2.S vaccine versus placebo. The CDR3 sequence: CASSSMGQGVGGYTF. In DNA, the CDR3 is TGTGCCAGCAGTTCCATGGGACAGGGGGTTGGTGGCTACACCTTC.